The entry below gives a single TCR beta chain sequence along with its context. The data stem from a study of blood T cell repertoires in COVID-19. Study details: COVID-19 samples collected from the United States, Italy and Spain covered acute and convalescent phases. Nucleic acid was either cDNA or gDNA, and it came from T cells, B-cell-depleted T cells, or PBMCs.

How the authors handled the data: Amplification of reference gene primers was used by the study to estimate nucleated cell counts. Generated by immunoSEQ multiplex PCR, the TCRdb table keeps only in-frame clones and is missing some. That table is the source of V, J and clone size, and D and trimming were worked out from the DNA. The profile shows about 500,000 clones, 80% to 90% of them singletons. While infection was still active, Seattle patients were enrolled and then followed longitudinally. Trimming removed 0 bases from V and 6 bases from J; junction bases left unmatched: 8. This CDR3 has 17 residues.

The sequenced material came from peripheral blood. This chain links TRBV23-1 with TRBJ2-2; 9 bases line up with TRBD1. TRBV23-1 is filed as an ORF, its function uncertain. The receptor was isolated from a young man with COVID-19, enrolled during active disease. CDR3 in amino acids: CASSQSGRQGGAGELFF. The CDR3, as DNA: TGCGCCAGCAGTCAATCAGGTCGACAGGGGGGCGCCGGGGAGCTGTTTTTT.